This T cell receptor beta chain is from a study of PD-1 blockade in mismatch repair-deficient tumors (dated by TCRdb to 2016 to 2017). About the full investigation: The trial enrolled just over 85 consecutive patients with some twelve mismatch repair-deficient cancer types between 2013 and late 2016, all previously treated and progressing. Tumor-associated T cell clones in the peripheral blood of patients responding to PD-1 blockade were tracked using deep sequencing of TCR CDR3 regions.

A single count supports this clone. Its antigen is unknown. The input lacks base qualities; no much larger clone sits a single base away. Library creation used the immunoSEQ multiplex PCR assay. The published analysis was carried out like this. A clone was classified as neoantigen-specific if the clone expanded significantly in response to the relevant peptide and did not expand significantly in response to any other peptide tested. As stored in TCRdb, this immuneACCESS dataset retains in-frame rearrangements with V and J assigned. A fraction of the clones does not appear; measured against another copy, unresolved V genes explain less than half of the discrepancy, and the remainder lacks a known reason. That table is the source of V, J and clone size, and D and trimming were worked out from the DNA. Present in this sample are some 14,000 clones, around 83% of which were seen just once. The top ten constitute approximately 4.3% of the sample.

The research as a whole found: Three of seven peptides elicited clonal expansion, yielding over a hundred unique blood TCRs, about seven also found in tumor; all positive peptides derived from frameshift mutations. Tumor-resident clones, often undetectable in blood before treatment, expanded rapidly after pembrolizumab and then contracted, generally before radiologic responses.

V sheds 2 bases and J sheds 0 bases, leaving 13 bases between their ends. The CDR3 starts with the cysteine, ends with the phenylalanine, and has 17 residues. Only the CDR3 part of the read is kept: 51 bases, read in frame from the first base. Reading the germline V gene (reference sequence) gives CDR1 SEHNR and CDR2 FQNEAQ. What this sample's time point label stands for: 10-day in vitro stimulation with candidate neoantigen peptide 6. Mismatch repair deficiency was established in every enrolled patient by polymerase chain reaction or immunohistochemistry. A few patients who responded to pembrolizumab therapy underwent TCR sequencing. About 7 ELISpot-reactive candidate neoantigen peptides were each used in a roughly 10-day in vitro stimulation before TCR sequencing. As the baseline for calculating clone fold-changes, a control culture with no peptide was run in an identical way. The phase II trial prospectively evaluated PD-1 blockade with pembrolizumab in advanced mismatch repair-deficient cancers, independent of tissue of origin.

The material was cells cultured in vitro, obtained from a patient treated with pembrolizumab. The sequence joins TRBV7-9 to TRBJ1-4, and perhaps TRBD1 as D gene, on 6 matching bases. This TCR derives from an adult with mismatch repair-deficient cancer. The CDR3 region has the sequence CASSLNSGAATNEKLFF. The nucleotide sequence is TGTGCCAGCAGCTTAAATTCGGGGGCGGCAACTAATGAAAAACTGTTTTTT.